Listed below are T cell receptor beta chains from one sample, sequenced in a study of human T cells and chemical hapten exposure. TCRdb processed the RACE reads anew with MiXCR; each CDR3 protein has one entry. The sample contains over 300,000 distinct CDR3 sequences, roughly 5% of which appear only once. Sequencing was performed on whole blood, taken in connection with sensitization to the hapten diphenylcyclopropenone (DPC). The source of these receptors is a woman aged 50 to 60 with alopecia areata. Some clones in this sample may be carry-over from other donors' samples. The CDR3 runs from the conserved cysteine through the conserved F or W. The D gene is left open where the match is weak. The size field is filled for only some rows; it gives once, few, many or a size class.

J gene	clone size	V gene	D gene	CDR3 DNA	CDR3 protein
TRBJ1-1	.	TRBV9	TRBD1	TGTGCCAGCAGCGAGGGGGCCGGGGGTCTGAACACTGAAGCTTTCTTT	CASSEGAGGLNTEAFF
TRBJ2-3	.	TRBV27	.	TGTGCCAGCAGTTTAGAGGAGGGAGCGACAGATACGCAGTATTTT	CASSLEEGATDTQYF
TRBJ1-1	.	TRBV12-3/TRBV12-4	TRBD1	TGTGCCAGCAGCTACGACAGGGGTGTAACTGAAGCTTTCTTT	CASSYDRGVTEAFF
TRBJ1-5	many	TRBV12-3/TRBV12-4	.	TGTGCCAGCAGTTCCTTTTTCGACGTACGCAATCAGCCCCAGCATTTT	CASSSFFDVRNQPQHF
TRBJ2-1	.	TRBV20-1	.	TGCAGTGCTAGAGAACCGGGAGCGTGGAATGAGCAGTTCTTC	CSAREPGAWNEQFF
TRBJ1-5	few	TRBV6-5	.	TGTGCCAGCAGTTACTCGAAGGGGGGTTCCAATCAGCCCCAGCATTTT	CASSYSKGGSNQPQHF
TRBJ1-2	many	TRBV6-2/TRBV6-3	.	TGTGCCAGCAGTTCATCCGACAGAGCCTATGGCTACACCTTC	CASSSSDRAYGYTF
TRBJ2-2	many	TRBV9	.	TGTGCCAGCAGCGTAGACTCCGGGGAGCTGTTTTTT	CASSVDSGELFF
TRBJ2-3	many	TRBV4-3	.	TGCGCCAGCAGCCAAGATCGAGGGCCGGATACGCAGTATTTT	CASSQDRGPDTQYF
TRBJ2-7	many	TRBV6-6	TRBD2	TGTGCCAGCAGTCTTAGCGGGGGCGCCAACTACGAGCAGTACTTC	CASSLSGGANYEQYF
TRBJ1-2	many	TRBV3-1	.	TGTGCCAGCAGCCAAGATCACGGGGAGAATGGCTACACCTTC	CASSQDHGENGYTF
TRBJ2-7	.	TRBV6-5	.	TGTGCCAGTCAGGGGTCGCCCTACGAGCAGTACTTC	CASQGSPYEQYF
TRBJ1-1	.	TRBV20-1	.	TGCAGTGCTAGCCCCCCGGGGGCGATTAATGAAGCTTTCTTT	CSASPPGAINEAFF
TRBJ1-4	many	TRBV12-3/TRBV12-4	TRBD1	TGTGCCAGCAGTTCCGGGACAGGGGGGGCTAATGAAAAACTGTTTTTT	CASSSGTGGANEKLFF
TRBJ2-1	few	TRBV20-1	TRBD2	TGCAGTGCTAGAGGTTTCGGGACTAGTCGAAATGAGCAGTTCTTC	CSARGFGTSRNEQFF
TRBJ2-7	many	TRBV5-1	TRBD1	TGCGCCAGCAGCTTTTCGACAGGGAACGAGCAGTACTTC	CASSFSTGNEQYF
TRBJ2-1	.	TRBV7-6	TRBD2	TGTGCCAGCAGCTTATTGGGACTAGCAGCCTACAATGAGCAGTTCTTC	CASSLLGLAAYNEQFF
TRBJ1-1	.	TRBV12-5	.	TGTGCTAGTGGTTTGGCTAGACAGATGAACACTGAAGCTTTCTTT	CASGLARQMNTEAFF
TRBJ2-7	many	TRBV11-2	.	TGTGCCAGCAGCAAAAGGGCAGATTACGAGCAGTACTTC	CASSKRADYEQYF
TRBJ2-5	few	TRBV28	.	TGTGCCAGCAGTCTACCGGGCCGAACCCAAGAGACCCAGTACTTC	CASSLPGRTQETQYF
TRBJ1-4	many	TRBV20-1	TRBD1	TGCAGTGCTAGTGTCGGGGACAGGCGGGATGAAAAACTGTTTTTT	CSASVGDRRDEKLFF
TRBJ1-4	few	TRBV7-9	TRBD1	TGTGCCAGCAGGGGGGACAGCGATAATGAAAAACTGTTTTTT	CASRGDSDNEKLFF
TRBJ2-1	many	TRBV14	TRBD1	TGTGCCAGCAGCCAGAGGCAGGGGGTTTACAATGAGCAGTTCTTC	CASSQRQGVYNEQFF
TRBJ2-7	.	TRBV20-1	.	TGCAGTGCAGAAGGACTACTTGGAAACGAGCAGTACTTC	CSAEGLLGNEQYF
TRBJ1-1	many	TRBV4-2	TRBD1	TGTGCCAGCAGCCAAGTGCAGGGGGCGGATTTGAACACTGAAGCTTTCTTT	CASSQVQGADLNTEAFF
TRBJ2-7	few	TRBV20-1	TRBD1	TGCAGTGCAAACGACAGGGGATCAAAGGAGCAGTACTTC	CSANDRGSKEQYF
TRBJ1-1	many	TRBV5-1	.	TGCGCCAGCAGCTCGGAGGGCAGCCGTATGAACACTGAAGCTTTCTTT	CASSSEGSRMNTEAFF
TRBJ2-5	.	TRBV20-1	TRBD2	TGCAGTGCTGGGGGACTAGCGGGTGAGACCCAGTACTTC	CSAGGLAGETQYF
TRBJ2-3	.	TRBV6-2/TRBV6-3	.	TGTGCCAGCAGTTATTTAAGTCTCCCACCTGACCTAGGCGATACGCAGTATTTT	CASSYLSLPPDLGDTQYF
TRBJ2-3	many	TRBV7-9	.	TGTGCCAGCAGCTTATCATCCCTAGCGCTCACAGATACGCAGTATTTT	CASSLSSLALTDTQYF
TRBJ1-3	.	TRBV21-1	.	TGTGCCAGCAGCCGCCGGGGGGGCTCTGGAAACACCATATATTTT	CASSRRGGSGNTIYF
TRBJ2-1	many	TRBV11-1	.	TGTGCCAGCAGCTTAGGGACCCACTACAATGAGCAGTTCTTC	CASSLGTHYNEQFF
TRBJ2-1	.	TRBV2	TRBD2	TGTGCCAGCACATGGGGGGGGAATGAGCAGTTCTTC	CASTWGGNEQFF
TRBJ2-2	.	TRBV10-2	.	TGCGCCAGCAGTGAGGACTGGACGAACACCGGGGAGCTGTTTTTT	CASSEDWTNTGELFF
TRBJ1-2	many	TRBV21-1	.	TGTGCCAGCAGCGAGGTGGACAGGGAACGTTATGGCTACACCTTC	CASSEVDRERYGYTF
TRBJ1-2	few	TRBV6-5	.	TGTGCCAGCAGCCCCGGTGAGGGGAGGTACTATGGCTACACCTTC	CASSPGEGRYYGYTF
TRBJ1-5	many	TRBV7-2	.	TGTGCCAGCAGCTTAAGATCCCCTAATCAGCCCCAGCATTTT	CASSLRSPNQPQHF
TRBJ1-4	few	TRBV12-3/TRBV12-4	.	TGTGCCAGCAGACCTCCGGGGCGTCTTGAAAAACTGTTTTTT	CASRPPGRLEKLFF
TRBJ2-7	.	TRBV4-3	.	TGCGCCAGCAGCCAGGGCGGGACCTCCTACGAGCAGTACTTC	CASSQGGTSYEQYF
TRBJ1-1	few	TRBV5-5	TRBD1	TGTGCCAGCAGCAGGGGACAGGGGGCTTTTGAAGCTTTCTTT	CASSRGQGAFEAFF
TRBJ1-1	many	TRBV7-2	.	TGTGCCAGCAGCTTATGGAGAGGACAGATGAACACTGAAGCTTTCTTT	CASSLWRGQMNTEAFF
TRBJ1-3	.	TRBV6-2/TRBV6-3	.	TGTGCCAGCAGTCCCGTTGGAAACACCATATATTTT	CASSPVGNTIYF
TRBJ2-1	.	TRBV7-8	.	TGTGCCAGCAGCCGCTGGGAGTTCGAACACTACAATGAGCAGTTCTTC	CASSRWEFEHYNEQFF
TRBJ1-5	.	TRBV15	TRBD1	TGTGCCACCAGCAGGGGCAGGGGGCAGCCCCAGCATTTT	CATSRGRGQPQHF
TRBJ2-7	many	TRBV6-6	.	TGTGCCAGCAGTCCAGCCTTGGAGCAGTACTTC	CASSPALEQYF
TRBJ1-5	many	TRBV6-2/TRBV6-3	.	TGTGCCAGCAGTTACGGCAGGGGCCTCAATCAGCCCCAGCATTTT	CASSYGRGLNQPQHF
TRBJ2-5	few	TRBV5-4	TRBD2	TGTGCTACCGCCCGCGGACTAGCGCCAAAAGAGACCCAGTACTTC	CATARGLAPKETQYF
TRBJ2-2	many	TRBV2	.	TGTGCCAGCAGTGAAGTTGGGGGCACCGGGGAGCTGTTTTTT	CASSEVGGTGELFF
TRBJ2-1	many	TRBV30	TRBD2	TGTGCCTGGAGCTTAGCGGGAGGGTTTGAGCAGTTCTTC	CAWSLAGGFEQFF
TRBJ2-7	many	TRBV6-1	.	TGTGCCAGCAAGGGGACGCTAGGCGAGCAGTACTTC	CASKGTLGEQYF
TRBJ2-5	.	TRBV7-8	.	TGTGCCAGCAGCTTAGGGGGCGTCGAGACCCAGTACTTC	CASSLGGVETQYF
TRBJ1-3	.	TRBV7-3	.	TGTGCCAGCAGCGCCACGGACAGCCTTTCTGGAAACACCATATATTTT	CASSATDSLSGNTIYF
TRBJ2-7	many	TRBV6-5	TRBD1	TGTGCCAGCAGTTACGATGGACAGGGTTACGAGCAGTACTTC	CASSYDGQGYEQYF
TRBJ2-5	many	TRBV29-1	.	TGCAGCGTTTTAAAGGGTGGGGGTCCAGAGACCCAGTACTTC	CSVLKGGGPETQYF
TRBJ2-1	many	TRBV6-2/TRBV6-3	.	TGTGCCAGCAGCGTCTTTCTGAATGAGCAGTTCTTC	CASSVFLNEQFF